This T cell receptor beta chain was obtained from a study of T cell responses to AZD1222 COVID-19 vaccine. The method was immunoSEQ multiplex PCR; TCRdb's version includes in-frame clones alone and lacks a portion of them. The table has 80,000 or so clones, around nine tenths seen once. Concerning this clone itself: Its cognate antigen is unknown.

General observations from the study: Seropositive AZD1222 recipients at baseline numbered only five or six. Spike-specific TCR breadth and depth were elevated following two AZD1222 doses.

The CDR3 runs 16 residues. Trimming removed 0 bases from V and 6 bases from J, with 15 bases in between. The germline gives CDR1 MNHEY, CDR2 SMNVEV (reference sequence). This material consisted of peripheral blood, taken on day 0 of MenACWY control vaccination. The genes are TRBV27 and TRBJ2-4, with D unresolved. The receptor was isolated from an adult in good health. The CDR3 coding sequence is TGTGCCAGCAGTTTATCGGGGTCAGGTGGTGGAAACATTCAGTACTTC. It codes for CASSLSGSGGGNIQYF.